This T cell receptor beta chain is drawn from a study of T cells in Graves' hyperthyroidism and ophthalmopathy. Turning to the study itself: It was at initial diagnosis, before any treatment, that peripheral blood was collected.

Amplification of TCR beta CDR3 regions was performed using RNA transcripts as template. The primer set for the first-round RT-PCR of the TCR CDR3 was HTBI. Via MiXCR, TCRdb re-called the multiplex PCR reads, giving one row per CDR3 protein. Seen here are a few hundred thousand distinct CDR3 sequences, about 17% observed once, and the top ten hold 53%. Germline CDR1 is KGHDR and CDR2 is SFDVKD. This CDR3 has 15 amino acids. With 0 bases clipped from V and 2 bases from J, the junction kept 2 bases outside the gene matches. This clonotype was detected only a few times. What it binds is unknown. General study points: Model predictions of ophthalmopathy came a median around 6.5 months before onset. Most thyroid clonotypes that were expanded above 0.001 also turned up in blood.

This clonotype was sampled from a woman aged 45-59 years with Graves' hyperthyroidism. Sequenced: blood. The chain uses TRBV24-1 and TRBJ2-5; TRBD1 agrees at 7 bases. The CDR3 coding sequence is TGTGCCACCAGTGATTTGTGGGACAGTCAAGAGACCCAGTACTTC. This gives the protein CATSDLWDSQETQYF.